Here is one T cell receptor beta chain with its context. PCR amplification relied on 60 Vbeta primers (plus 13 Jbeta primers). Assay used: immunoSEQ multiplex PCR; TCRdb lists only in-frame clones, some missing. The profile shows fewer than 130,000 clones, 60% to 85% of them singletons. The data are from a study of cytomegalovirus exposure and HLA in healthy donors. V lost 4 bases, J lost 5 bases, and 14 bases lay in between. Germline values: CDR1 WNHNN, CDR2 SYGVQD (reference sequence). The CDR3 is 14 amino acids. The TCR originated in a woman in her fifties or sixties in good health and CMV-seropositive. Sequencing input: PBMCs. V usage is TRBV10-1 and J usage is TRBJ2-5; weak D call: TRBD1 (6 bases). The CDR3 here is CASSAQGSRETQYF. DNA for the CDR3: TGCGCCAGCAGTGCTCAGGGGAGTCGTGAGACCCAGTACTTC.